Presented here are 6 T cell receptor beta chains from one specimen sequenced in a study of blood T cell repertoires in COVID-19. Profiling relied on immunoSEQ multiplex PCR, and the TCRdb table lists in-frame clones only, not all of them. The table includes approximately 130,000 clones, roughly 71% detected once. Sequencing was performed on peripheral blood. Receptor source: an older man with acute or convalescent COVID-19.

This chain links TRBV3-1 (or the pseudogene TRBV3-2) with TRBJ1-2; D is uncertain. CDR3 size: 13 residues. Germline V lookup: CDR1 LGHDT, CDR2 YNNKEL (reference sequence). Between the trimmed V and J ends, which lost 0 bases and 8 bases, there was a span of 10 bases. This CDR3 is CASSQEARRGYTF. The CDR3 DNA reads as TGTGCCAGCAGCCAAGAGGCTAGGAGGGGCTACACCTTC.

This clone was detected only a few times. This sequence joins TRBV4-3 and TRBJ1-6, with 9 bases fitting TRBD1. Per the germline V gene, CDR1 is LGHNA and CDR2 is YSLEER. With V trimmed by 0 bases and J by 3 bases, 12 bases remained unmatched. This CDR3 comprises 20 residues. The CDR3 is CASSQDPPGQGFDYNSPLHF. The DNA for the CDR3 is TGCGCCAGCAGCCAAGATCCACCGGGACAGGGCTTTGACTATAATTCACCCCTCCACTTT.

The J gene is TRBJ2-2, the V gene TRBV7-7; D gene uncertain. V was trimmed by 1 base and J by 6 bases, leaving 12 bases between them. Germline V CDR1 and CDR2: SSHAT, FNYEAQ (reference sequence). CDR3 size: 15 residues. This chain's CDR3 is CASSLGQATSGELFF. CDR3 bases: TGTGCCAGCAGCTTAGGGCAGGCGACGTCCGGGGAGCTGTTTTTT.

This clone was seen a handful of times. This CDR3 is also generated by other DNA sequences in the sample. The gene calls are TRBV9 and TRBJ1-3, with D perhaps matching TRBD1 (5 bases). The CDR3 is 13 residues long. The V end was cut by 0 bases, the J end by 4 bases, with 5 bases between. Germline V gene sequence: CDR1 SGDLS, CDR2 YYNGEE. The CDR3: CASSVEGGNTIYF. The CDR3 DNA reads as TGTGCCAGCAGCGTAGAGGGGGGAAACACCATATATTTT. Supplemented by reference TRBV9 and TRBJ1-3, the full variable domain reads DSGVTQTPKHLITATGQRVTLRCSPRSGDLSVYWYQQSLDQGLQFLIQYYNGEERAKGNILERFSAQQFPDLHSELNLSSLELGDSALYFCASSVEGGNTIYFGEGSWLTVV.

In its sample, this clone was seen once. The CDR3 DNA follows: TGTGCCAGCAGTGAATACCCGTTCTATGGCTACACCTTC. Encoded protein: CASSEYPFYGYTF. V and J are TRBV25-1 and TRBJ1-2; D remains ambiguous. This CDR3 is built from 13 residues. The ends were cut back, 0 bases at V and 4 bases at J, with 6 bases in the middle. Germline loops: CDR1 MGHDK, CDR2 SYGVNS.

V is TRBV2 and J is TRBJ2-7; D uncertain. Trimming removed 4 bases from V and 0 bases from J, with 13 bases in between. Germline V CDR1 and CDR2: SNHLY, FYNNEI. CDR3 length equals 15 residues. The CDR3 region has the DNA TGTGCCAGCAGTGTTCAGCTACTAAGCTCCTACGAGCAGTACTTC. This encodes CASSVQLLSSYEQYF.